The clone carrying this TCR beta chain was seen more than once but under ten times. The antigen is unknown. In germline, CDR1 is SGHDN, CDR2 FVKESK. This CDR3 has 14 amino acids. The germline V and J ends were trimmed by 1 base and 9 bases, with 15 bases remaining between them. This entry belongs to a study of cytomegalovirus exposure and HLA in healthy donors. Study-level results: Data from an earlier analysis indicated that most TCR beta V segments were productive either about 90% or about 30% of the time.

The PCR ran on 60 Vbeta and 13 Jbeta primers. TCRdb's table, derived via immunoSEQ multiplex PCR, lists solely in-frame clones and lacks some. The sample yields 140,000 to 150,000 clones, approximately 70% seen once. The TCR comes from a woman aged 55-75 years in good health and CMV-seropositive. The chain couples TRBV14 to TRBJ2-5; perhaps TRBD1 as D (6 bases). The sample was PBMCs. The CDR3 loop is CASSQGGGVTSQYF. The CDR3 nucleotides are TGTGCCAGCAGCCAAGGAGGGGGAGTCACGTCCCAGTACTTC.